The 15 T cell receptor beta chains presented below share a single source sample, sequenced in a study of brain T cells in children with intractable seizures. The repertoire was sequenced with immunoSEQ multiplex PCR; TCRdb's copy has only in-frame clones and lacks some. The sample holds around 100,000 clones, approximately 94% seen once. The sequenced sample was peripheral blood, obtained at surgery. Every receptor here comes from a boy under three years old with hemimegalencephaly and intractable seizures.

The CDR3 protein is CASSLVGSYEQYF. The CDR3 nucleotides read TGCGCCAGCAGCCTCGTGGGCTCCTACGAGCAGTACTTC. This chain uses TRBV4-3 with TRBJ2-7; D remains unclear. Trimming stripped 4 bases from V and 0 bases from J, with 7 bases between. CDR1 LGHNA and CDR2 YSLEER come from the germline V gene. This CDR3 has 13 residues.

About this clone itself: One junction end does not reproduce the germline sequence, and a read error may be involved. The chain is built from TRBV11-2 and TRBJ2-7, with D perhaps being TRBD1 or TRBD2 (6 bases each). The CDR3 is made up of 13 amino acids. Germline-derived CDR1 and CDR2 are SGHAT and FQNNGV. CDR3: CASSLEWGAGPLF. In nucleotides, the CDR3 is TGTGCCAGCAGCTTAGAGTGGGGGGCCGGGCCTCTCTTC.

The chain combines TRBV27 with TRBJ2-7; 11 bases are shared with TRBD1. V lost 3 bases to trimming and J lost 3 bases; unmatched junction nucleotides: 1. This CDR3 spans 14 amino acids. CDR1 and CDR2 (germline): MNHEY, SMNVEV (reference sequence). CDR3 region: CASSFGTGGYEQYF. The CDR3 region has the DNA TGTGCCAGCAGTTTTGGGACAGGGGGCTACGAGCAGTACTTC.

The gene calls are TRBV19 and TRBJ1-2, with D tentatively TRBD1 (6 bases). Germline CDR1 and CDR2: LNHDA and SQIVND (reference sequence). The CDR3 runs 12 residues. Trimming cost V 5 bases and J 5 bases, with 9 bases left between them. The DNA for the CDR3 is TGTGCCAGTAGTTCAACAGGGTATGGCTACACCTTC. This gives the protein CASSSTGYGYTF.

This clone was seen once. The chain joins TRBV2 to TRBJ2-1; D unclear. Trimming took off 9 bases at V and 6 bases at J, with 9 bases between the two ends. Per germline, CDR1 SNHLY and CDR2 FYNNEI. The CDR3 is 11 residues long. The CDR3: CASSGSNEQFF. The CDR3 nucleotides read TGTGCCAGTTCCGGAAGCAATGAGCAGTTCTTC.

This clone is a singleton in its sample. The V and J genes are TRBV5-1 and TRBJ1-2; D might be TRBD1 (6 bases). Germline values: CDR1 SGHRS, CDR2 YFSETQ. V gave up 3 bases and J gave up 6 bases, with 15 bases separating them. This CDR3 region has 14 residues. The CDR3 loop is CASSSTGWRNGYTF. DNA for the CDR3: TGCGCCAGCAGCTCAACAGGGTGGAGGAATGGCTACACCTTC.

The rearrangement joins TRBV21-1 to TRBJ2-2; the table's TRBD2 call for D was not verified on the DNA. TRBV21-1 is reported as a pseudogene. CDR3 length: 16 amino acids. The CDR3 coding sequence is TGTGCCAGCAGCAATATAGGTAGCGGGAACACCGGGGAGCTGTTTTTT. This sequence encodes CASSNIGSGNTGELFF.

This clone appeared a single time. The genes are TRBV7-3 and TRBJ2-2, with D perhaps matching TRBD2 (6 bases). CDR3 size: 13 residues. Germline V gene sequence: CDR1 SGHTA, CDR2 FQGTGA. V was pared by 3 bases and J by 4 bases, with 6 bases between. CDR3: CASSLTSTGELFF. The CDR3 DNA reads as TGTGCCAGCAGCTTGACTAGCACCGGGGAGCTGTTTTTT.

V usage is TRBV10-3 and J usage is TRBJ2-5, with 10 bases lining up with TRBD1. CDR1 and CDR2 (germline): ENHRY, SYGVKD. There are 14 residues in the CDR3. J lost 5 bases, V lost 4 bases, and 4 bases had no gene match. The CDR3 DNA is TGTGCCATCAGTGTCGGACAGGGGGTTGAGACCCAGTACTTC. As protein: CAISVGQGVETQYF.

The chain carries TRBV28 and TRBJ1-2; no clear D gene. The CDR3 is 15 residues long. V lost 7 bases to trimming and J lost 2 bases, with 17 bases between them. Germline CDR1 is MDHEN and CDR2 is SYDVKM. The CDR3 loop is CASTRGSLGNYGYTF. As DNA, the CDR3 is TGTGCCAGCACTCGAGGGTCCCTGGGCAACTATGGCTACACCTTC.

This clone has only one observation. This rearrangement joins TRBV11-2 to TRBJ2-1, with TRBD2 as a possible D gene (5 bases). The V end lost 2 bases, the J end lost 6 bases, and 20 bases lay between the germline ends. Germline values: CDR1 SGHAT, CDR2 FQNNGV. This CDR3 region has 17 residues. The CDR3 spells CASSLFEGPLILNEQFF. The CDR3 nucleotides are TGTGCCAGCAGCTTATTCGAGGGTCCCCTCATCCTCAATGAGCAGTTCTTC.

The chain couples TRBV3-1 (or the pseudogene TRBV3-2) to TRBJ2-3; 11 bases fit TRBD2. Germline assignment: CDR1 LGHDT and CDR2 YNNKEL (reference sequence). This CDR3 has 19 amino acids. With V trimmed by 2 bases and J by 5 bases, 15 bases remained unmatched. CDR3 residues: CASSQWTFNSGRAGDTQYF. The CDR3 bases are TGTGCCAGCAGCCAATGGACCTTCAATAGCGGGAGGGCGGGAGATACGCAGTATTTT.

The chain has TRBV9 and TRBJ2-1, with TRBD2 matching 10 bases. The V segment lost 0 bases and the J segment 9 bases; nucleotides outside the gene matches: 6. The CDR3 consists of 15 residues. Per germline, CDR1 SGDLS and CDR2 YYNGEE. Here the CDR3 reads CASSVGASGSFEQFF. DNA of the CDR3: TGTGCCAGCAGCGTAGGCGCTAGCGGGAGTTTTGAGCAGTTCTTC. The full variable domain, in which reference TRBV9 and TRBJ2-1 provide the parts outside the CDR3, is DSGVTQTPKHLITATGQRVTLRCSPRSGDLSVYWYQQSLDQGLQFLIQYYNGEERAKGNILERFSAQQFPDLHSELNLSSLELGDSALYFCASSVGASGSFEQFFGPGTRLTVL.

This chain joins TRBV10-3 and TRBJ2-7; 12 positions match TRBD2. Germline CDR1 is ENHRY and CDR2 is SYGVKD. The CDR3 loop spans 13 amino acids. V trimming: 7 bases; J trimming: 4 bases; junction bases outside the gene matches: 2. CDR3 coding DNA: TGTGCCATCACCACTAGCGGGAGGTACGAGCAGTACTTC. Translated, it gives CAITTSGRYEQYF.

For the CDR3, the DNA is TGCAGCGTACGCCTTCAGGGGGCGCGTGGCTACACCTTC. It translates to CSVRLQGARGYTF. The chain combines TRBV29-1 with TRBJ1-2; 8 bases fit TRBD1. V lost 6 bases to trimming and J lost 7 bases; unmatched junction nucleotides: 10. Germline CDR1 is SQVTM and CDR2 is ANQGSEA. The CDR3 has 13 residues.